This is a list of T cell receptor beta chains from one sample in a study of response to subunit inactivated influenza vaccine. From the RT-PCR reads, TCRdb called clonotypes with MiXCR, one entry per CDR3 protein. The profile shows around 600,000 distinct CDR3 sequences, about 10% of them singletons. The data were also submitted as part of a second study, on T cells expressing NK-cell markers.

This specimen was PBMCs from blood, taken on the day of vaccination. Receptors were obtained from a man aged 45-60 years who received an inactivated influenza vaccine. Both conserved end residues are part of each CDR3. D genes are given only for firm matches. Only part of the rows carry a size: once, few, many, or a class if the clone is expanded.

CDR3 length	J gene	V gene	clone size	D gene	CDR3 DNA	CDR3 protein
17	TRBJ2-1	TRBV24-1	few	NA	TGTGCCACCAGTGATCCCGCCGTTGCGCAGACCTACAATGAGCAGTTCTTC	CATSDPAVAQTYNEQFF
15	TRBJ2-1	TRBV19	NA	NA	TGTGCCAGTAGTATAAATATAGCGCCGAGCAATGAGCAGTTCTTC	CASSINIAPSNEQFF
15	TRBJ2-1	TRBV4-2	few	NA	TGTGCCAGCAGCCAGGGGGCCCTCTCCTACAATGAGCAGTTCTTC	CASSQGALSYNEQFF
12	TRBJ2-2	TRBV6-2/TRBV6-3	NA	NA	TGTGCCAGCGGATCGAATACCGGGGAGCTGTTTTTT	CASGSNTGELFF
17	TRBJ2-3	TRBV3-1	NA	NA	TGTGCCAGCAGCCAAGAAACACGGGAGAGCACCACAGATACGCAGTATTTT	CASSQETRESTTDTQYF
18	TRBJ2-1	TRBV10-3	many	NA	TGTGCCATCAGTGAGTCGGGCGGTTATTCTCCTCTTAACAATGAGCAGTTCTTC	CAISESGGYSPLNNEQFF
13	TRBJ1-5	TRBV7-2	NA	NA	TGTGCCAGCAGCCCTTGGGTGAATCAGCCCCAGCATTTT	CASSPWVNQPQHF
14	TRBJ2-1	TRBV28	few	NA	TGTGCCAGCAGTTTAGCAGGTCAAGAAGGGGAGCAGTTCTTC	CASSLAGQEGEQFF
16	TRBJ2-3	TRBV7-2	NA	TRBD1	TGTGCCAGCAGCCCTATCGGGACAGGGTTAAAAGATACGCAGTATTTT	CASSPIGTGLKDTQYF
15	TRBJ2-1	TRBV7-3	NA	TRBD1	TGTGCCAGCAGCTTAAGGGGGACAGTCTACAATGAGCAGTTCTTC	CASSLRGTVYNEQFF
15	TRBJ1-5	TRBV28	NA	TRBD1	TGTGCCAGCATCCAACCTGGACAGGGGAATCAGCCCCAGCATTTT	CASIQPGQGNQPQHF
13	TRBJ2-7	TRBV18	NA	NA	TGTGCCAGCTCACCCCCAGGGGACTACGAGCAGTACTTC	CASSPPGDYEQYF
15	TRBJ1-5	TRBV5-6	NA	NA	TGTGCCAGCAGCTTGGGCGGTGGAATCAATCAGCCCCAGCATTTT	CASSLGGGINQPQHF
15	TRBJ1-4	TRBV7-9	NA	TRBD1	TGTGCCAGCAGCTTCGACAGGGTGGTTGATGAAAAACTGTTTTTT	CASSFDRVVDEKLFF
16	TRBJ2-5	TRBV5-1	NA	TRBD1	TGCGCCAGCAGCTACTTCTTAGGACAGGGGCAAGAGACCCAGTACTTC	CASSYFLGQGQETQYF
14	TRBJ2-7	TRBV5-1	few	NA	TGCGCCAGCAGCTCCCGACAGGCCCCCTACGAGCAGTACTTC	CASSSRQAPYEQYF
14	TRBJ2-7	TRBV18	few	NA	TGTGCCAGCTCACGAATAGCGTCCTCCTACGAGCAGTACTTC	CASSRIASSYEQYF
15	TRBJ2-5	TRBV27	few	TRBD2	TGTGCCAGCAGTTTAGCTTCGGGAGGGAAAGAGACCCAGTACTTC	CASSLASGGKETQYF
16	TRBJ2-5	TRBV3-1	NA	TRBD1	TGTGCCAGCAGCCCACAACCGTCGGGACAGAAAGAGACCCAGTACTTC	CASSPQPSGQKETQYF
14	TRBJ2-1	TRBV6-1	NA	TRBD2	TGTGCCACCAAGACGGGAGGGTCATACAATGAGCAGTTCTTC	CATKTGGSYNEQFF
16	TRBJ2-1	TRBV12-3/TRBV12-4	few	TRBD2	TGTGCCAGCAGTTGGTCCGGGACTAGCGGGAGTAATGAGCAGTTCTTC	CASSWSGTSGSNEQFF
15	TRBJ2-3	TRBV5-1	NA	TRBD2	TGCGCCAGCAGGCCTGGTGGGACTACGGGAGATACGCAGTATTTT	CASRPGGTTGDTQYF
17	TRBJ2-2	TRBV7-2	few	TRBD2	TGTGCCAGCAGCCGCCGGACTAGCGGGAGAGAAACCGGGGAGCTGTTTTTT	CASSRRTSGRETGELFF
14	TRBJ2-7	TRBV5-6	many	NA	TGTGCCAGCAGCACTACTGACACGACCTACGAGCAGTACTTC	CASSTTDTTYEQYF
15	TRBJ2-1	TRBV28	few	NA	TGTGCCAGCAGTTTACCTCGCAGGGGAAGGGATGAGCAGTTCTTC	CASSLPRRGRDEQFF
14	TRBJ2-5	TRBV28	many	NA	TGTGCCAGCACCACGGGGGGCTCCCAAGAGACCCAGTACTTC	CASTTGGSQETQYF
17	TRBJ2-2	TRBV15	few	NA	TGTGCCACCAGCAGAGATCGAGCAGGCTGGCGGTCCGGGGAGCTGTTTTTT	CATSRDRAGWRSGELFF
14	TRBJ2-7	TRBV20-1	few	TRBD2	TGCAGTGCTACGTTAGCGGGAGACTCCTACGAGCAGTACTTC	CSATLAGDSYEQYF
17	TRBJ2-2	TRBV5-1	NA	TRBD2	TGCGCCAGCAGCACCTCCGGGACTAGCGTTAACACCGGGGAGCTGTTTTTT	CASSTSGTSVNTGELFF
17	TRBJ1-2	TRBV5-4	few	TRBD1	TGTGCCAGCAGCTTGGCGGAATTGGACAGGGCTAACTATGGCTACACCTTC	CASSLAELDRANYGYTF
16	TRBJ2-1	TRBV6-5	NA	NA	TGTGCCAGCACTTACTTAAGACAGACCTCTGGGAATGAGCAGTTCTTC	CASTYLRQTSGNEQFF
15	TRBJ2-2	TRBV20-1	NA	NA	TGCAGTGCTAGAGGGTCCGGATCGGGCACCGGGGAGCTGTTTTTT	CSARGSGSGTGELFF
14	TRBJ2-5	TRBV6-5	many	NA	TGTGCCAGCAGTTACTCTAGCACGGGAGAGACCCAGTACTTC	CASSYSSTGETQYF
13	TRBJ2-2	TRBV28	few	NA	TGTGCCAGCAGTTTCGTCAGAACCGGGGAGCTGTTTTTT	CASSFVRTGELFF
17	TRBJ1-3	TRBV4-2	many	NA	TGTGCCAGCAGCCAACAATTGCAGGGACGGGATGGAAACACCATATATTTT	CASSQQLQGRDGNTIYF
15	TRBJ2-7	TRBV5-1	few	TRBD1	TGCGCCAGCAGCTTGGCCTTGGACAGGAGAGACGAGCAGTACTTC	CASSLALDRRDEQYF
15	TRBJ1-1	TRBV6-5	few	NA	TGTGCCAGCAGTACCCGACAAGGATGGACAACTGAAGCTTTCTTT	CASSTRQGWTTEAFF
14	TRBJ2-1	TRBV10-3	few	TRBD1	TGTGCCATCAGTGGAGGGACAGGGTCGGATGAGCAGTTCTTC	CAISGGTGSDEQFF